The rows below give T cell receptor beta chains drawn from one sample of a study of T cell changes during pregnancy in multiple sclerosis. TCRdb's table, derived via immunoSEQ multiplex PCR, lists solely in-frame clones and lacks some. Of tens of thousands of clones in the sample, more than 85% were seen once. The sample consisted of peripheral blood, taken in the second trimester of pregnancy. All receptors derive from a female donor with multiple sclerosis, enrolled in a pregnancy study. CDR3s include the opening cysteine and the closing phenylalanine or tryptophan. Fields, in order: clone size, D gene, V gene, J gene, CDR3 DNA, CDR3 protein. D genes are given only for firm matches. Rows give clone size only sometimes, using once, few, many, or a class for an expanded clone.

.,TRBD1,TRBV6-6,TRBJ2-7,TGTGCCAGCAGTTACAGGGGGACAGGGGGCATTGGGCCGTACTTC,CASSYRGTGGIGPYF
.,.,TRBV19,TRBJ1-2,TGTGCCAGTAGTTCCCAGGGTTTGAGGAGTGGCTACACCTTC,CASSSQGLRSGYTF
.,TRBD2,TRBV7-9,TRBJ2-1,TGTGCCAGCAGCAGGGGACTAGGGGCGAATGAGCAGTTCTTC,CASSRGLGANEQFF
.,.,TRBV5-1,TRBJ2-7,TGCGCCAGCAGCTTGGGGGGGGACGCACCCTACGAGCAGTACTTC,CASSLGGDAPYEQYF
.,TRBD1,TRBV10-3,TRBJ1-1,TGTGCCATCAGTTGGGACAGCCACACTGAAGCTTTCTTT,CAISWDSHTEAFF
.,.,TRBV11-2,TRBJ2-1,TGTGCCAGCAGCTTAGCAGGGTATCATGAGCAGTTCTTC,CASSLAGYHEQFF
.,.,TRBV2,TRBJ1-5,TGTGCCAGCAGTGAAAGTCCGGGGGTAGGTGGCAATCAGCCCCAGCATTTT,CASSESPGVGGNQPQHF
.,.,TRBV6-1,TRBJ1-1,TGTGCCAGCAGTGAAAGGCGGCCGAGTGGTGAAGCTTTCTTT,CASSERRPSGEAFF
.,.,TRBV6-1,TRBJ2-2,TGTGCCAGCAGTGAAGGATACTCCAACACCGGGGAGCTGTTTTTT,CASSEGYSNTGELFF
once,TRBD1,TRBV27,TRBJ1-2,TGTGCCAGCGCTCCGGACAGGGGGATCAATCATGGCTACACCTTC,CASAPDRGINHGYTF